This TCR beta chain was sequenced during a study of T cell repertoires in cytomegalovirus infection (dated 2019 in TCRdb). A note on the overall study: Recently identified HLA-C-restricted CMV epitopes, whose presentation resists viral immunomodulation, were targeted by peptide stimulations together with well-studied HLA-B-restricted epitopes. The HLA type of each donor mattered for the analysis, because public TCR beta signatures pointed to carriage of CMV infection along with the matching HLA type. Results the study describes overall, beyond this receptor: Carriers of CMV infection plus the relevant HLA type were discriminated by the cumulative frequency of public TCR beta family members in the study cohort and in an independent approximately 360-donor cohort. The ex vivo response was dominated by HLA-C-restricted CMV-specific TCR beta clonotypes, which also provided the single most frequent clonotype in two of eight donors.

Data came from an Illumina HiSeq 1500. Starting from the raw public reads, TCRdb applied fastp trimming at Q25, assembled clones with MiXCR and retained in-frame beta chains. Records with the same CDR3 protein are collapsed into one entry carrying the most frequent genes and DNA. This sample comprises about 100,000 distinct CDR3 sequences, roughly 40% of them detected only once. About two thirds of the sample rests with the top ten. Reading the germline V gene gives CDR1 MGHDK and CDR2 SYGVNS. The CDR3 runs 12 amino acids, cysteine and phenylalanine included. Left in the record is the CDR3 DNA by itself, 36 bases read in frame from the first base. This clonotype came up a few times. No cognate antigen has been identified for it. Base qualities are not provided; no much larger clone lies one nucleotide away. This specimen's treatment or condition label, interpreted: in vitro stimulation with specific CMV peptide epitopes to enrich CMV-specific T cells.

The receptor comes from a human donor in good health (CMV status not recorded). Some clones in this sample may be carry-over from other donors' samples. The receptor chain draws on TRBV25-1 and TRBJ2-2; matching of 6 bases hints at TRBD2 as the D gene. Here the sequenced sample was CD8+ T cells from cultured PBMCs, taken from culture after CMV antigen stimulation. The CDR3 corresponds to CASRDYTGELFF. The nucleotide sequence is TGTGCTAGCCGGGACTACACCGGGGAGCTGTTTTTT. Reference TRBV25-1 and TRBJ2-2 proteins supply the regions before and after the CDR3; the full variable domain is: EADIYQTPRYLVIGTGKKITLECSQTMGHDKMYWYQQDPGMELHLIHYSYGVNSTEKGDLSSESTVSRIRTEHFPLTLESARPSHTSQYLCASRDYTGELFFGEGSRLTVL.